This T cell receptor beta chain was sequenced during a study of early T cells in non-severe SARS-CoV-2 infection (dated by TCRdb to the early 2020s). Regarding the complete study: TCR sequencing used bulk RNA from unsorted whole blood, so alpha and beta chains could not be paired. Beyond this particular receptor, the publication reports: VDJdb matching was skewed toward anti-spike CD8 responses and likely underestimated virus-specific expansions, missing private and CD4 specificities.

CDR1 and CDR2, per the germline V gene, are KGHSY and FQNENV. The CDR3 covers 12 residues, taking in both the cysteine and the phenylalanine. Of all the DNA, just the CDR3 is kept, 36 bases in frame from base 1. Trimming removed 3 bases from V and 3 bases from J, leaving 6 bases between the germline ends. This was a case-control study nested in a cohort of healthcare workers in London, UK, who had nasopharyngeal swab PCR tests and blood samples taken every week. Healthcare workers were recruited between 23 and 31 March 2020, during the week of the UK lockdown, and were followed weekly for up to about 15 weeks. In regard to this clonotype: What antigen it recognizes has not been identified. A read error may be the cause here, since a much bigger clone is one base away.

The method behind the library was 5' RACE. Sequencing took place on a NextSeq 500. The TCR library protocol attached unique molecular identifiers to individual cDNA molecules to correct for sequencing error and PCR bias. Both TCR alpha and beta chains were sequenced, and tight co-correlation was observed between alpha and beta sequence abundances in each sample. Per the source publication's procedure: Decombinator V4 was used to annotate the V gene, J gene and CDR3 of the TCR sequences. TCRs were defined as expanded if a significant change between any two time points was detected under a Poisson model with p below 0.0001. TCR abundances were normalised to the total number of TCRs sequenced per sample and expressed as counts per million. MAIT TCRs were defined by TRAV1-2 paired with TRAJ12, TRAJ20 or TRAJ33, and iNKT TCRs by TRAV10 paired with TRAJ18. VDJdb, accessed on 1 November 2021, was searched for TCRs annotated for CMV, EBV and SARS-CoV-2, and TCRs annotated for more than one antigen were excluded. The public reads were quality trimmed at Q25 with fastp and then assembled into clones with MiXCR by TCRdb, keeping productive beta chains. When rows share a CDR3 protein, they turn into one entry using the most common DNA and genes. These V and J calls rely on TCRdb rather than the paper's analysis. For this sample the table gives tens of thousands of distinct CDR3 sequences, of which more than 8.5% were detected only once. Clones ranked in the top ten supply less than 10% of the sample.

The chain employs TRBV16 and TRBJ2-7; the D segment cannot be called with confidence. The sample was whole blood. The clonotype originates from an adult who was a healthcare worker with PCR-confirmed SARS-CoV-2 infection or an uninfected control (not recorded which). CDR3 region: CASSHDFYEQYF. The nucleotide sequence is TGTGCCAGCAGCCATGATTTCTACGAGCAGTACTTC.